These T cell receptor beta chains were read from a single sample in a study of cytomegalovirus exposure and HLA in healthy donors. This table comes from immunoSEQ multiplex PCR, and its TCRdb copy is limited to in-frame clones, with some not included. Its table records 150,000 to 200,000 clones. Material: PBMCs. Every receptor here comes from a young woman in good health and CMV-seropositive. Both conserved end residues are part of each CDR3. The D gene is left open where the match is weak.

length: 15
V: TRBV7-8
D: TRBD1
J: TRBJ2-1
CDR3: CASSLSGTGYSEQFF
DNA: TGTGCCAGCAGCTTAAGTGGGACAGGGTATAGTGAGCAGTTCTTC

length: 16
V: TRBV7-6
D: -
J: TRBJ1-6
CDR3: CASSLAPRGGNSPLHF
DNA: TGTGCCAGCAGCCTCGCACCGAGGGGGGGTAATTCACCCCTCCACTTT

length: 15
V: TRBV28
D: TRBD2
J: TRBJ2-7
CDR3: CASISGSGGVYEQYF
DNA: TGTGCCAGCATCTCTGGTAGCGGGGGGGTTTACGAGCAGTACTTC

length: 14
V: TRBV19
D: -
J: TRBJ1-2
CDR3: CASRPQGPHYGYTF
DNA: TGTGCCAGTAGACCTCAGGGGCCCCACTATGGCTACACCTTC

length: 14
V: TRBV6-5
D: -
J: TRBJ1-1
CDR3: CASSPLVSNTEAFF
DNA: TGTGCCAGCAGCCCCCTAGTATCGAACACTGAAGCTTTCTTT

length: 16
V: TRBV5-6
D: TRBD1
J: TRBJ1-5
CDR3: CASSSMDRGRNQPQHF
DNA: TGTGCCAGCAGCTCCATGGACAGGGGGCGGAATCAGCCCCAGCATTTT

length: 13
V: TRBV2
D: TRBD1
J: TRBJ1-5
CDR3: CASRTGYNQPQHF
DNA: TGTGCCAGCCGGACAGGGTACAATCAGCCCCAGCATTTT

length: 17
V: TRBV5-4
D: TRBD1
J: TRBJ1-1
CDR3: CASSSMGTGGLNTEAFF
DNA: TGTGCCAGCAGCTCTATGGGGACAGGGGGCTTGAACACTGAAGCTTTCTTT

length: 16
V: TRBV7-2
D: -
J: TRBJ1-4
CDR3: CASSSSTGKGNEKLFF
DNA: TGTGCCAGCAGCTCAAGTACAGGAAAGGGGAATGAAAAACTGTTTTTT

length: 15
V: TRBV6-5
D: TRBD1
J: TRBJ1-1
CDR3: CASSYSGQGNTEAFF
DNA: TGTGCCAGCAGTTACTCTGGACAGGGCAACACTGAAGCTTTCTTT

length: 14
V: TRBV6-4
D: -
J: TRBJ2-2
CDR3: CASRPGSSTGELFF
DNA: TGTGCCAGCAGACCGGGATCGAGCACCGGGGAGCTGTTTTTT

length: 13
V: TRBV5-1
D: TRBD1
J: TRBJ1-2
CDR3: CASSLTGGRGYTF
DNA: TGCGCCAGCAGCTTGACAGGGGGCCGGGGCTACACCTTC

length: 17
V: TRBV4-1
D: TRBD1
J: TRBJ2-3
CDR3: CASSQVEGTGVPDTQYF
DNA: TGCGCCAGCAGCCAAGTCGAGGGGACAGGGGTGCCAGATACGCAGTATTTT

length: 14
V: TRBV4-1
D: TRBD1
J: TRBJ1-2
CDR3: CASSQVGTAYGYTF
DNA: TGCGCCAGCAGCCAAGTTGGGACAGCCTATGGCTACACCTTC

length: 14
V: TRBV4-3
D: TRBD1
J: TRBJ2-3
CDR3: CASSQDLGTGPQYF
DNA: TGCGCCAGCAGCCAAGATCTGGGGACAGGGCCGCAGTATTTT

length: 15
V: TRBV2
D: TRBD1
J: TRBJ2-2
CDR3: CASSSGQGAVGELFF
DNA: TGTGCCAGCAGTTCGGGACAGGGGGCGGTCGGGGAGCTGTTTTTT

length: 14
V: TRBV6-5
D: -
J: TRBJ1-4
CDR3: CASKVQGGNEKLFF
DNA: TGTGCCAGCAAAGTACAAGGAGGGAATGAAAAACTGTTTTTT

length: 14
V: TRBV5-1
D: TRBD1
J: TRBJ1-1
CDR3: CASSTDRVNTEAFF
DNA: TGCGCCAGCAGCACCGACAGGGTGAACACTGAAGCTTTCTTT

length: 12
V: TRBV12-5
D: -
J: TRBJ2-7
CDR3: CASGSRWSEQYF
DNA: TGTGCTAGTGGTTCGCGGTGGTCCGAGCAGTACTTC

length: 16
V: TRBV5-8
D: -
J: TRBJ2-3
CDR3: CASSLGGGSGKDTQYF
DNA: TGTGCCAGCAGCTTGGGCGGGGGCTCCGGCAAAGATACGCAGTATTTT

length: 12
V: TRBV30
D: -
J: TRBJ2-5
CDR3: CAWSARSETQYF
DNA: TGTGCCTGGAGTGCCCGTAGTGAGACCCAGTACTTC

length: 17
V: TRBV5-6
D: TRBD2
J: TRBJ2-5
CDR3: CASSYRTSGSVGETQYF
DNA: TGTGCCAGCAGTTACAGGACTAGCGGGAGCGTGGGAGAGACCCAGTACTTC

length: 13
V: TRBV10-1
D: -
J: TRBJ1-5
CDR3: CASSEGLNQPQHF
DNA: TGCGCCAGCAGCGAGGGACTCAATCAGCCCCAGCATTTT

length: 16
V: TRBV5-6
D: -
J: TRBJ2-3
CDR3: CASSLMVISSTDTQYF
DNA: TGTGCCAGCAGCTTGATGGTAATTAGTAGCACAGATACGCAGTATTTT

length: 16
V: TRBV21-1
D: -
J: TRBJ2-1
CDR3: CASSWVPGLRGNEQFF
DNA: TGTGCCAGCTCCTGGGTCCCGGGACTAAGGGGCAATGAGCAGTTCTTC

length: 15
V: TRBV11-2
D: TRBD2
J: TRBJ2-2
CDR3: CASSPGLAGAGELFF
DNA: TGTGCCAGCAGCCCCGGACTAGCGGGAGCCGGGGAGCTGTTTTTT

length: 18
V: TRBV30
D: TRBD1
J: TRBJ1-3
CDR3: CAWSQKGAEGLLGNTIYF
DNA: TGTGCCTGGAGCCAAAAGGGGGCTGAGGGCCTACTGGGAAACACCATATATTTT

length: 14
V: TRBV18
D: TRBD1
J: TRBJ2-7
CDR3: CASSPDQGAYEQYF
DNA: TGTGCCAGCTCACCAGACCAGGGGGCCTACGAGCAGTACTTC

length: 15
V: TRBV11-1
D: -
J: TRBJ2-5
CDR3: CASSLRGAIGETQYF
DNA: TGTGCCAGCAGCTTACGGGGGGCGATAGGGGAGACCCAGTACTTC

length: 12
V: TRBV7-9
D: -
J: TRBJ1-4
CDR3: CASSPRGEKLFF
DNA: TGTGCCAGCAGCCCCCGGGGTGAAAAACTGTTTTTT

length: 14
V: TRBV7-6
D: -
J: TRBJ2-2
CDR3: CASSRDLRTGELFF
DNA: TGTGCCAGCAGCCGGGACTTGCGGACCGGGGAGCTGTTTTTT

length: 8
V: TRBV10-1
D: -
J: TRBJ2-1
CDR3: CASSAEFF
DNA: TGCGCCAGCAGTGCCGAGTTCTTC

length: 13
V: TRBV2
D: -
J: TRBJ1-4
CDR3: CASRDGLNEKLFF
DNA: TGTGCCAGCAGAGACGGGTTGAATGAAAAACTGTTTTTT